The next 24 T cell receptor beta chains were all read from a single sample in a study of blood T cells in healthy people across ages. Next came a second PCR, run for about 6 to 12 cycles, which used a sample-barcoded 5' primer along with a J-beta primer mix. TCRdb re-called the 5' RACE reads through MiXCR, storing one row per CDR3 protein. Among over 550,000 distinct CDR3 sequences listed, 25% to 30% were seen once. The sample taken for sequencing was blood. These receptors all stem from a woman older than 75 in good health.

This clonotype was seen a few times. A much larger clone sits a single nucleotide away, making a read error possible. V is TRBV12-3 or TRBV12-4 and J is TRBJ2-7; the match to TRBD2 covers 7 bases. V was clipped by 6 bases and J by 7 bases; unmatched bases: 15. The CDR3 sequence is 15 residues long. The CDR3 DNA sequence: TGTGCCAGCAGCCCAGGGCGGGGGAACTACAATGAGCAGTACTTC. This encodes CASSPGRGNYNEQYF.

This clonotype occurred many times. This chain connects TRBV7-2 to TRBJ2-7, with TRBD1 matching over 7 bases. The length of the CDR3 is 14 residues. The V gene end was trimmed by 5 bases and the J gene end by 3 bases; junction bases not matched to a gene: 7. Per the germline V gene, CDR1 is SGHTA and CDR2 is FQGNSA. The CDR3 loop is CASSRTDRFYEQYF. For the CDR3, the DNA is TGTGCCAGCAGCAGAACGGACAGGTTCTACGAGCAGTACTTC.

As concerns this clonotype: Given a much more abundant clone one base away, this may be a read error. This sequence joins TRBV7-2 and TRBJ2-1, with 7 nucleotides matching TRBD1. The DNA end is a closer match to TRBJ2-7, so the J assignment may be wrong. Germline lookup yields CDR1 SGHTA and CDR2 FQGNSA. CDR3 length: 16 residues. The DNA of the CDR3 is TGTGCCAGCAGCACCCGGACAGGCCCCTCCTACAATGAGCAGTACTTC. This sequence encodes CASSTRTGPSYNEQYF.

In this sample, this clonotype turned up many times. The rearrangement joins TRBV5-1 to TRBJ2-7; 12 bases agree with TRBD1. CDR3 length equals 20 residues. Looked up from germline, CDR1 is SGHRS and CDR2 is YFSETQ. J lost 5 bases, V lost 3 bases, and 21 bases had no gene match. In DNA, the CDR3 is TGCGCCAGCAGCTCCCTCGGGACAGGGGGCCTTAACACCCTGCTCCACGAGCAGTACTTC. Its protein product is CASSSLGTGGLNTLLHEQYF.

This clonotype was counted a few times. CDR3 protein: CASSLVNRGRTEAFF. CDR3 DNA: TGTGCCAGCAGCTTAGTTAACAGGGGTAGAACTGAAGCTTTCTTT. The chain uses TRBV7-8 and TRBJ1-1; 7 nucleotides match TRBD1. The CDR3 is 15 residues long. Germline-derived CDR1 and CDR2 are SGHVS and FQNEAQ. Trimming removed 1 base from V and 5 bases from J; junction bases left unmatched: 7.

The chain carries TRBV27 and TRBJ1-1; 8 positions match TRBD1. CDR3 length equals 14 residues. Germline V gene data show CDR1 as MNHEY and CDR2 as SMNVEV (reference sequence). Losses at the gene ends were 3 bases for V and 3 bases for J; bases not matched to a gene: 3. CDR3 protein: CASSFRTGYTEAFF. The CDR3 nucleotides are TGTGCCAGCAGTTTCCGGACAGGGTACACTGAAGCTTTCTTT.

The table lists this clonotype with a few counts. The CDR3, as DNA: TGTGCCAGCAGAGACCCCTCGGGGGGCGGTAATTCACCCCTCCACTTT. Translation: CASRDPSGGGNSPLHF. The rearrangement links TRBV6-6 to TRBJ1-6; D is perhaps TRBD1 (6 bases). The V gene lost 6 bases and the J gene lost 6 bases, with 18 bases spanning the gap. This CDR3 has 16 residues. CDR1 is MNHNY, CDR2 SVGAGI, per germline (reference sequence).

This clonotype was recorded at least ten times. The chain is built from TRBV6-5 and TRBJ2-3; 7 bases line up with TRBD1. In germline, CDR1 is MNHEY, CDR2 SVGAGI. The CDR3 is made up of 15 amino acids. J lost 1 base, V lost 6 bases, and 7 bases had no gene match. In DNA, the CDR3 is TGTGCCAGCAGAGAACAGGGGCCCGGCACAGATACGCAGTATTTT. Its protein is CASREQGPGTDTQYF.

This clonotype was counted at least ten times. V gene TRBV5-1 combines with J gene TRBJ1-2, with 12 positions matching TRBD1. V gave up 0 bases and J gave up 8 bases; unmatched junction bases: 2. Germline CDR1 SGHRS, CDR2 YFSETQ. The length of the CDR3 is 14 residues. This CDR3 reads CASSLGDRGQGYTF. The CDR3 nucleotides are TGCGCCAGCAGCTTGGGGGACAGGGGGCAAGGCTACACCTTC.

Remarks on this clonotype: A much more abundant neighbour one base away suggests this may be a read error. The genes are TRBV6-2 or TRBV6-3 and TRBJ1-2; no definite D call. Germline CDR1 is MNHEY and CDR2 is SVGEGT. Trimming removed 3 bases at V and 3 bases at J, with 8 bases between. This CDR3 has 13 amino acids. CDR3 in amino acids: CASSYAWDYGYTF. In DNA form, the CDR3 reads TGTGCCAGCAGTTATGCCTGGGACTATGGCTACACCTTC.

This clonotype came up many times. The chain has TRBV7-2 and TRBJ2-1, with D perhaps matching TRBD2 (7 bases). This CDR3 region has 17 residues. Germline CDR1 and CDR2: SGHTA and FQGNSA. The ends were cut back, 5 bases at V and 3 bases at J, with 20 bases in the middle. The CDR3: CASSIKSRGAGYNEQFF. DNA of the CDR3: TGTGCCAGCAGCATTAAATCCCGGGGGGCGGGCTACAATGAGCAGTTCTTC.

The sample holds a few counts of this clonotype. The rearrangement joins TRBV18 to TRBJ1-1, with D hard to call. The CDR3 loop spans 13 amino acids. CDR1 KGHSH and CDR2 LQKENI come from the germline V gene. V lost 3 bases, J lost 6 bases, and 11 bases lay in between. The CDR3 here is CASSPPDSSEAFF. Here the CDR3 DNA reads TGTGCCAGCTCACCTCCGGACTCCTCTGAAGCTTTCTTT.

This clonotype was observed many times. V is TRBV7-2 and J is TRBJ1-1; maybe TRBD1 (5 bases). CDR3 size: 15 residues. Germline V gene lookup returns CDR1 SGHTA and CDR2 FQGNSA. Trimming stripped 5 bases from V and 4 bases from J, with 17 bases between. CDR3 in DNA: TGTGCCAGCAGCCAGAGGGGACGACGGGGCACTGAAGCTTTCTTT. This codes for CASSQRGRRGTEAFF.

The V gene is TRBV5-6, the J gene TRBJ2-1; D not resolved. The germline CDR1 and CDR2 sequences are SGHDT and YYEEEE. V lost 1 base and J 5 bases, leaving 10 bases between the germline ends. The CDR3 runs 14 residues. The CDR3 reads CASSLWASNNEQFF. The CDR3 bases are TGTGCCAGCAGCTTGTGGGCCAGCAACAATGAGCAGTTCTTC. Filled out from reference TRBV5-6 and TRBJ2-1, the complete variable domain reads DAGVTQSPTHLIKTRGQQVTLRCSPKSGHDTVSWYQQALGQGPQFIFQYYEEEERQRGNFPDRFSGHQFPNYSSELNVNALLLGDSALYLCASSLWASNNEQFFGPGTRLTVL.

The table lists this clonotype with a few counts. V usage is TRBV9 and J usage is TRBJ2-1, with a possible D match to TRBD2 (7 bases). CDR1 is SGDLS and CDR2 is YYNGEE in the germline V gene. Trimming cost V 0 bases and J 9 bases, with 13 bases left between them. This CDR3 has 14 residues. The CDR3 region has the DNA TGTGCCAGCAGCGTAGGGGGGGGGGCAAGTGAGCAGTTCTTC. It encodes CASSVGGGASEQFF. Together with reference TRBV9 and TRBJ2-1, the CDR3 gives the full variable domain: DSGVTQTPKHLITATGQRVTLRCSPRSGDLSVYWYQQSLDQGLQFLIQYYNGEERAKGNILERFSAQQFPDLHSELNLSSLELGDSALYFCASSVGGGASEQFFGPGTRLTVL.

In this sample, this clonotype turned up a few times. The chain is built from TRBV9 and TRBJ1-6; a weak D match, TRBD1 (6 bases). Per the germline V gene, CDR1 is SGDLS and CDR2 is YYNGEE. This CDR3 has 14 residues. V was clipped by 1 base and J by 10 bases, with 12 bases between them. This CDR3 reads CASSVRGSRSPLHF. CDR3 in DNA: TGTGCCAGCAGCGTAAGGGGGAGTAGGTCACCCCTCCACTTT. The complete variable domain, with remaining parts taken from reference TRBV9 and TRBJ1-6, reads DSGVTQTPKHLITATGQRVTLRCSPRSGDLSVYWYQQSLDQGLQFLIQYYNGEERAKGNILERFSAQQFPDLHSELNLSSLELGDSALYFCASSVRGSRSPLHFGNGTRLTVT.

V gene TRBV7-3 combines with J gene TRBJ2-7; 8 nucleotides align to TRBD1. The J call is uncertain, as TRBJ2-5 better fits the DNA end. CDR1 SGHTA and CDR2 FQGTGA come from the germline V gene. The CDR3 contains 16 residues. Here the CDR3 DNA reads TGTGCCAGCAGCTTAACGGGGCAGGGGGCGTGGGAGACCCAGTACTTC. It codes for CASSLTGQGAWETQYF.

CDR3: CASRPGQLNYGYTF. CDR3 nucleotide sequence: TGTGCCAGCAGACCTGGACAGCTCAACTATGGCTACACCTTC. The V and J genes are TRBV6-1 and TRBJ1-2, with a possible D match to TRBD1 (6 bases). This CDR3 is 14 amino acids long. Trimming stripped 6 bases from V and 2 bases from J, with 13 bases between. CDR1 and CDR2 (germline): MNHNS, SASEGT.

This clonotype occurred many times. J is TRBJ2-5 and V is TRBV20-1, with 12 positions matching TRBD2. The length of the CDR3 is 14 residues. V lost 5 bases, J lost 11 bases, and 12 bases stayed unmatched. The V gene's germline CDR1 is DFQATT and CDR2 SNEGSKA (reference sequence). The CDR3 is CSAVSGTSGRRQYF. CDR3 sequence (DNA): TGCAGTGCTGTATCCGGGACTAGCGGGCGGCGGCAGTACTTC.

J is TRBJ2-7 and V is TRBV20-1, with TRBD1 identical over 9 bases. CDR1 is DFQATT and CDR2 is SNEGSKA in the germline V gene (reference sequence). Unmatched junction bases numbered 12, after V lost 5 bases and J lost 7 bases. This CDR3 is built from 14 residues. This CDR3 reads CSASFPGQGGEQYF. CDR3 nucleotide sequence: TGCAGTGCTTCCTTCCCGGGACAGGGAGGAGAGCAGTACTTC.

This clonotype came up many times. The chain carries TRBV5-5 and TRBJ2-7; D is unresolved. CDR1 is SGHKS and CDR2 is YYEKEE in the germline V gene (reference sequence). The length of the CDR3 is 13 residues. V was trimmed by 2 bases and J by 0 bases, leaving 6 bases between them. The CDR3 nucleotides read TGTGCCAGCAGCTTCCGACTCTCCTACGAGCAGTACTTC. Translated: CASSFRLSYEQYF.

This clonotype appeared many times. The chain employs TRBV20-1 and TRBJ2-7; possibly TRBD1 for D (5 bases). Between the trimmed V and J ends, which lost 3 bases and 0 bases, there was a span of 12 bases. In germline, CDR1 is DFQATT, CDR2 SNEGSKA (reference sequence). The CDR3 loop spans 14 amino acids. The CDR3 here is CSASVTVTSYEQYF. CDR3 nucleotides: TGCAGTGCTAGTGTGACAGTCACCTCCTACGAGCAGTACTTC.

The gene calls are TRBV27 and TRBJ1-1; 8 nucleotides match TRBD1. CDR3 length equals 14 residues. Germline lookup yields CDR1 MNHEY and CDR2 SMNVEV (reference sequence). V shed 5 bases and J 3 bases; nucleotides not matched to a gene: 5. This chain's CDR3 is CASSIDRGHTEAFF. The CDR3 region has the DNA TGTGCCAGCAGTATCGACAGGGGACACACTGAAGCTTTCTTT.

The chain uses TRBV3-1 and TRBJ1-1; D gene ambiguous. The CDR3 runs to 11 residues. V was pared by 0 bases and J by 8 bases, with 4 bases between. Germline V lookup: CDR1 LGHDT, CDR2 YNNKEL (reference sequence). The CDR3 DNA reads as TGTGCCAGCAGCCAAGATTTCGAAGCTTTCTTT. Translating it yields CASSQDFEAFF.